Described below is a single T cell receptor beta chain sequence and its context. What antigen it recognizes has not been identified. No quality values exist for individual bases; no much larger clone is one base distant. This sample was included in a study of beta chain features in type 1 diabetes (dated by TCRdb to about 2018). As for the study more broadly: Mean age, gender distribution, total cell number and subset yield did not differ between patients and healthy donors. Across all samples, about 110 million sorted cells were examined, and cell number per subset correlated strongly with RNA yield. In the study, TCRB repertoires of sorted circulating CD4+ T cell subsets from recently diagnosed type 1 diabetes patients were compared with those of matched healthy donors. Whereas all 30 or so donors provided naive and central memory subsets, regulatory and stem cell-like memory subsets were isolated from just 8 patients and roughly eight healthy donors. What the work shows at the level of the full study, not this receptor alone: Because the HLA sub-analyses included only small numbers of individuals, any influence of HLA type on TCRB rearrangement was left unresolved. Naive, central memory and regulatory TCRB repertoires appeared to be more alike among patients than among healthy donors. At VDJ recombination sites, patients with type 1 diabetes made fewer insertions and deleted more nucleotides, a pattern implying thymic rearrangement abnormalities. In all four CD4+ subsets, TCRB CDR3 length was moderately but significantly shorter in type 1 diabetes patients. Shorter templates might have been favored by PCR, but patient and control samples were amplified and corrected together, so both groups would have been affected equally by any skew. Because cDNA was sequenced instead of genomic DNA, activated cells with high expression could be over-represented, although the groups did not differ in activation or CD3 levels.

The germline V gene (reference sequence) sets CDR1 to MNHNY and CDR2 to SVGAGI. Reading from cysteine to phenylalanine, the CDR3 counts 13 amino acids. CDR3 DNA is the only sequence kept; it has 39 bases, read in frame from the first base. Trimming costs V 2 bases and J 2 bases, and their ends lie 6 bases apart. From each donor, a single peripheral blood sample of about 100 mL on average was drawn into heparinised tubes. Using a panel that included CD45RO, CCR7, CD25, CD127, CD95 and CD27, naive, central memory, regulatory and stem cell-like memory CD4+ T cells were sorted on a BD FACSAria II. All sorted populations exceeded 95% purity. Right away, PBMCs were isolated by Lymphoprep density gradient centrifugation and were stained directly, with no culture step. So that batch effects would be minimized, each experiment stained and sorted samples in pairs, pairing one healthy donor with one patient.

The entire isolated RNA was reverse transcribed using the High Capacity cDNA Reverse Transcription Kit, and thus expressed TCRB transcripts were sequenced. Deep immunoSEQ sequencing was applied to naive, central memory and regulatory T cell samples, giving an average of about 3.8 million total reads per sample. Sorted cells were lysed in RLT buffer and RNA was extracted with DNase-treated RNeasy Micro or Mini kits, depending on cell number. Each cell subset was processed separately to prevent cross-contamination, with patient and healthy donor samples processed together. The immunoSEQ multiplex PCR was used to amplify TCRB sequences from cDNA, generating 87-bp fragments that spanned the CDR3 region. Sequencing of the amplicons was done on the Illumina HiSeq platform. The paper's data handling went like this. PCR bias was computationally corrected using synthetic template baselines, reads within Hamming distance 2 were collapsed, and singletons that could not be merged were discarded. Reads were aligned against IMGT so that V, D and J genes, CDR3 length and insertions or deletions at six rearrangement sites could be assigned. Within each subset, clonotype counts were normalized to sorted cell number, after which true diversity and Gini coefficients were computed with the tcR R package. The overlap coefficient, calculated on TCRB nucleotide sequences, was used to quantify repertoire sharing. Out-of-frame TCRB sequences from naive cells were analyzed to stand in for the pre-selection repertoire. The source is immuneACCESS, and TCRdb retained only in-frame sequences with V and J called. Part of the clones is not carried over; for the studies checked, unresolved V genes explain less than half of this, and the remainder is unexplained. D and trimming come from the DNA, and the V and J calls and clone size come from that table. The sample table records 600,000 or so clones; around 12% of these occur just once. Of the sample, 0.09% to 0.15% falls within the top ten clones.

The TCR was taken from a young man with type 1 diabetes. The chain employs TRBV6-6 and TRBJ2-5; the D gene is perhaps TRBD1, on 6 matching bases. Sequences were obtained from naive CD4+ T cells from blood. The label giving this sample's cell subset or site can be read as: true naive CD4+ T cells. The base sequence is TGTGCCAGCAGTTACAGGGGGCAAGAGACCCAGTACTTC. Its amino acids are CASSYRGQETQYF.